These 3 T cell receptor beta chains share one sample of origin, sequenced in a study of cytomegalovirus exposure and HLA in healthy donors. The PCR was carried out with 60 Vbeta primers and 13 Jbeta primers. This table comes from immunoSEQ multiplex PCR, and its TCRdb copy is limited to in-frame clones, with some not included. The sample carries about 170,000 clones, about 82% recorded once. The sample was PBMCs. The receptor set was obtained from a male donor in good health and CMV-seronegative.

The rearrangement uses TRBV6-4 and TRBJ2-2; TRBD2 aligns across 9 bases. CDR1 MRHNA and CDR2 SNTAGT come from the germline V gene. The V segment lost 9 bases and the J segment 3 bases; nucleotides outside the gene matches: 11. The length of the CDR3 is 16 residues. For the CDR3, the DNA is TGTGCCAGTAGCCCTTTGGCGGGGGGGGACACCGGGGAGCTGTTTTTT. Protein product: CASSPLAGGDTGELFF.

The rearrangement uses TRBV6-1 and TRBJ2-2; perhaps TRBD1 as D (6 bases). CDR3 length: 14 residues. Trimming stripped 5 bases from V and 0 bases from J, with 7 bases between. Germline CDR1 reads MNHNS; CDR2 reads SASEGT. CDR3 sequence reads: CASSRTANTGELFF. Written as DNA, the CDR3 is TGTGCCAGCAGTAGGACAGCGAACACCGGGGAGCTGTTTTTT.

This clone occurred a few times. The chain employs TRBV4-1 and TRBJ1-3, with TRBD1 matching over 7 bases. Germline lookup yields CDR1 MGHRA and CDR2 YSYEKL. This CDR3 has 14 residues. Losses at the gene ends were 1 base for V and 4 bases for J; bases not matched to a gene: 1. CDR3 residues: CASSQVTGGNTIYF. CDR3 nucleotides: TGCGCCAGCAGCCAAGTGACAGGGGGAAACACCATATATTTT.